The 8 T cell receptor beta chains presented below share a single source sample, sequenced in a study of molecular identifiers for immune sequencing clone quantification. One entry per CDR3 protein, called by TCRdb with MiXCR from the PCR reads. The table lists about 640,000 distinct CDR3 sequences, nearly 20% of them singletons. Input material: naive CD8+ T cells from blood, with Jurkat cell RNA spiked in. Subset: FACS-sorted CD8+CD4-CCR7+CD45RA+ naive T cells. All receptors come from a human donor in good health. Some libraries in this study had Jurkat cell RNA spiked in.

The gene calls are TRBV28 and TRBJ2-7; 7 bases are shared with TRBD1. The CDR3 covers 15 residues. Germline V gene data show CDR1 as MDHEN and CDR2 as SYDVKM. Trimming at V came to 5 bases and at J to 2 bases, leaving 9 bases not matched to a gene. CDR3 amino acids: CASSGDRETPYEQYF. The CDR3 nucleotides are TGTGCCAGCAGTGGAGACAGGGAAACCCCCTACGAGCAGTACTTC.

This clonotype was recorded many times. The chain employs TRBV29-1 and TRBJ1-1; TRBD1 agrees at 7 bases. V gave up 7 bases and J gave up 4 bases; unmatched junction bases: 6. The CDR3 runs to 12 residues. The germline gives CDR1 SQVTM, CDR2 ANQGSEA. Written as DNA, the CDR3 is TGCAGCGCCCCAGGGGGAGTCACTGAAGCTTTCTTT. Residues: CSAPGGVTEAFF.

This clonotype was found many times. In nucleotides, the CDR3 is TGTGCCAGCAGTACACGGGGACAGGGGACGGATTCACCCCTCCACTTT. It is translated as CASSTRGQGTDSPLHF. J is TRBJ1-6 and V is TRBV6-5; 10 bases are shared with TRBD1. V gave up 5 bases and J gave up 8 bases; unmatched junction bases: 9. In germline, CDR1 is MNHEY, CDR2 SVGAGI. The CDR3 is 16 amino acids.

There are many counts of this clonotype. The chain has TRBV30 and TRBJ2-7, with a tentative D call TRBD2 (6 bases). Trimming took 5 bases from V and 6 from J, leaving 14 bases between them. CDR3 length: 12 amino acids. CDR1 is GTSNPN and CDR2 is SVGIG in the germline V gene (reference sequence). CDR3 nucleotide sequence: TGTGCCTGGCAGAAACTCGGGGGCGAGCAGTACTTC. This gives the protein CAWQKLGGEQYF. The entire variable domain, with the rest obtained from reference TRBV30 and TRBJ2-7, is as follows: SQTIHQWPATLVQPVGSPLSLECTVEGTSNPNLYWYRQAAGRGLQLLFYSVGIGQISSEVPQNLSASRPQDRQFILSSKKLLLSDSGFYLCAWQKLGGEQYFGPGTRLTVT.

This clonotype was detected many times. The chain carries TRBV4-3 and TRBJ2-7, with D perhaps TRBD1 or TRBD2 (5 bases each). This CDR3 has 17 amino acids. Trimming stripped 1 base from V and 5 bases from J, with 21 bases between. Germline-derived CDR1 and CDR2 are LGHNA and YSLEER. In nucleotides, the CDR3 is TGCGCCAGCAGCCAAGTCCTTCCTGGGGGTTTTCAAGACGAGCAGTACTTC. This gives the protein CASSQVLPGGFQDEQYF.

This clonotype was found many times. The J gene is TRBJ1-2, the V gene TRBV28; D is unclear. Germline V gives CDR1 MDHEN, CDR2 SYDVKM. There are 14 residues in the CDR3. Trimming left V 3 bases short and J 2 bases short, with 10 bases between. CDR3 protein: CASSLVQINYGYTF. CDR3 nucleotides: TGTGCCAGCAGTTTGGTGCAAATAAACTATGGCTACACCTTC.

This clonotype occurred many times. The J gene is TRBJ2-7, the V gene TRBV30; a possible D gene is TRBD1 (5 bases). This CDR3 spans 11 amino acids. V dropped 5 bases and J dropped 4 bases, with 9 bases sitting between them. Germline-derived CDR1 and CDR2 are GTSNPN and SVGIG (reference sequence). The CDR3, as DNA: TGTGCCTGGTCGGACACGTACGAGCAGTACTTC. This gives the protein CAWSDTYEQYF.

This clonotype was picked up many times. The J gene is TRBJ2-3, the V gene TRBV30; perhaps TRBD1 as D (6 bases). V lost 5 bases and J lost 0, with 12 bases in between. Germline loops: CDR1 GTSNPN, CDR2 SVGIG (reference sequence). This CDR3 has 14 residues. CDR3 sequence reads: CAWDRGQSTDTQYF. CDR3 sequence (DNA): TGTGCCTGGGACCGAGGACAGAGCACAGATACGCAGTATTTT.